This T cell receptor beta chain originates from a study of cytomegalovirus exposure and HLA in healthy donors (dated 2017 in TCRdb). At the level of the whole study: According to an earlier analysis of a few hundred of the donors, 200 million or so T cells yielded 117 million unique TCR beta sequences and around 280 Gb of sequence data. About five DR-DQ haplotypes were treated as single units for association and clustering because of strong linkage in the cohort. A later analysis re-analyzed previously published TCR beta repertoires from 600 to 850 donors and added high-resolution HLA genotyping to study TCR occurrence patterns. Using immunosequencing, the study profiled T cell repertoires from around 680 subjects and related those repertoires to cytomegalovirus serostatus. All discovery cohort repertoires had been generated using a single sequencing platform. In the later analysis, no new phenotypic data were used to find candidate immune exposures; instead, reliance was placed on TCR beta sequences and their occurrence across donors. Alongside the repertoire data, information on donor age, sex, ethnicity and CMV serostatus was compiled. The number of donors typed differed by locus, with about 620-630 for A, B, C, DRB1 and DQB1, around 520 for DQA1, about 610 for DPA1, and 472 for DPB1. Approximately 310 gigabases of sequencing data and approximately 91 million unique TCR sequences made up an early release that covered nearly 650 HLA-typed donors. Along with the roughly 710-subject first cohort, a separate validation cohort of over a hundred different subjects was used. Both class I and class II loci were covered by HLA typing, at four-digit resolution. Of the roughly 400 genotyped donors, approximately 83% fell in the genetic ancestry cluster associated with self-reported Caucasian donors. On average, roughly 250,000 unique TCR beta nucleotide sequences were sequenced per donor among some 430 genotyped donors of the cohort, with about 19% of those sequences being non-productive. To predict cytomegalovirus infection status, the study brought together high-throughput TCR immunosequencing, statistical association of individual TCRs with disease status, and machine learning. A later genetic analysis took genome-wide SNP genotypes for about three fifths of the 666 donors and used that subset as a discovery cohort. The study aimed to test whether signatures of past pathogen exposure could be identified by cataloging public T cell receptors. An earlier analysis of 500 to 650 of the donors applied high-throughput TCR beta sequencing to assess whether each TCR beta V gene segment acted as functional or pseudogenic.

Receptor amplification or capture employed the immunoSEQ multiplex PCR assay. A mixture of 60 forward primers for TCR Vbeta segments and 13 reverse primers for TCR Jbeta segments was used in the multiplex PCR. The CDR3 region of rearranged TCR beta genes was amplified from genomic DNA with a multiplex PCR assay. Amplified TCR beta libraries were sequenced as 87-base-pair reads on the Illumina HiSeq System. The authors' pipeline ran thus. In a later analysis, some 80 million unique TCR beta chains were counted across the roughly 700 repertoires, and approximately 11 million of these chains were shared by at least two donors. A nearest-neighbor algorithm error-corrected the raw reads and collapsed the reads into unique sequences, merging closely related sequences to remove PCR and sequencing errors. Alignment of CDR3 sequences to IMGT reference sequences was used to assign V, D and J gene segments. For a sequence to be retained, at least a six-nucleotide match to both a V gene segment and a J gene segment was required. A rearrangement was called productive if the CDR3 had no stop codons and remained in frame with V and J, and every other rearrangement was called non-productive. Following IMGT convention, CDR3 was defined as the stretch from the second conserved V-encoded cysteine up to the conserved J-encoded phenylalanine. Sequences without an unambiguous match to a single V gene segment were excluded from the earlier analysis of several hundred of the donors. In an earlier analysis of several hundred of the donors, V segments were called functional above 56.7% productive rearrangements and were called segregating when the between-donor standard deviation exceeded 5%. A statistical classification framework was built to diagnose cytomegalovirus status from the catalog of TCR beta chain sequences. In a later analysis, TCR nucleotide sequences were compared against IMGT/GENE-DB human TR gene sequences so that V and J genes could be assigned. In a later analysis, CDR3 sequences and most-parsimonious VDJ recombination scenarios were assigned using the TCRdist pipeline. In a later analysis, each TCR beta chain was defined by its CDR3 amino acid sequence together with its V-gene family, and reads lacking a unique V-gene family were excluded. As a way to deal with suspected cross-contamination and a sequencing artifact, a later analysis dropped 450 to 600 nucleotide sequences that were highly shared and had low generation probability. A later analysis calculated a clonal expansion index for each public chain from normalized within-repertoire ranks of inferred template counts. A later analysis computed generation probabilities with a VDJ recombination model fitted to out-of-frame rearrangements, and checked the results against IGoR. Hypergeometric tests were used in a later analysis to score TCR-TCR, TCR-HLA and TCR-CMV co-occurrence, with a repertoire-size bias correction applied to the TCR pairs. To estimate false discovery rates, a later analysis permuted the HLA or CMV assignments 20 times. In a later analysis, co-occurring TCRs were grouped using DBSCAN, with TCRdist sequence similarity added in when clustering inside HLA-allele-positive subsets. Co-occurrence clustering excluded repertoires with fewer than 30,000 or more than 120,000 public chains, plus five with anomalous nucleotide sharing. TCRdb carries this immuneACCESS record with in-frame sequences only. Its versions omit some clonotypes, under half of them owing to an unresolved V gene in the studies checked, with the rest unexplained. D and trimming come from the DNA, and the V and J calls and clone size come from that table. The sample table lists around 120,000 clones, around three quarters of them with a count of one. The ten most abundant clones make up approximately 2.5% of the sample.

The germline V gene encodes CDR1 LNHDA and CDR2 SQIVND (reference sequence). The V end loses 3 bases and the J end loses 8 bases, and a stretch of 10 bases separates them. From the cysteine through the phenylalanine, the CDR3 covers 12 amino acids. Only CDR3 DNA remains: 36 bases, in frame from the first base. Remarks on this clone: There is no known antigen for this receptor. It has no much larger one-base neighbor in the sample; base qualities were not kept.

Summary of the overall study and its limitations: In this cohort, only TCR beta chains were sequenced, and detectable features were limited by the absence of alpha or paired-chain data. Because HLA typing was unavailable for some donors at each locus, only the typed subset was used in association tests. Some IMGT-functional V segments, including TRBV6-2 and TRBV6-3, could not be told apart with the 87-base-pair reads, so those segments were excluded. A later analysis associated approximately 17,000 TCR beta sequences with specific HLA alleles at a false discovery rate of 0.05. Compared with the approximately 700-donor mean, donors in an Asian-associated ancestry cluster had fewer N-insertions in productive TCRs, according to a later genetic analysis. A later analysis found that TCR association rates varied across HLA loci, with DRB1 alleles showing the most associated TCRs and HLA-C alleles the fewest. In a later analysis, several top co-occurrence clusters were reported to appear linked to parvovirus B19, influenza, CMV and Epstein-Barr virus. When HLA alleles, especially DR and DQ, strongly co-occurred, TCR associations were difficult to assign to individual alleles. A cluster of highly shared sequence variants was judged likely to be a technical artifact of the sequencing pipeline. In vitro tests confirmed that a few of the cytomegalovirus-associated TCR beta chains recognize cytomegalovirus antigens. Linkage disequilibrium might explain the correlated functional status among segregating V segments, but an unknown experimental factor could not be ruled out. Roughly uniform sequencing depth across donors was assumed in presence/absence analyses, although this assumption may not hold. Because counts were too low, about 17 rarely observed V segments, including chromosome 9 orphons, were excluded from the earlier analysis of some 590 of the donors. The authors suggested that the approach could potentially be extended to other disease states and immunological phenotypes. According to a later analysis, most CMV-associated TCR beta chains appeared to be HLA-restricted, and the HLA associations seemed to be driven largely by CMV exposure. In a later analysis, HLA-associated TCR beta chains showed more clonal expansion and lower generation probabilities than non-associated chains that were equally common. Broadly in line with IMGT annotations, most TCR beta V segments showed up in productive rearrangements about 87% or about 30% of the time in an earlier analysis of approximately 640 of the donors. Most TCR sequences were observed very rarely across donors, whereas some public TCRs were present in many individuals. A further reported finding was that TCR beta sequences accurately predicted the HLA-A and HLA-B alleles for most subjects in the first cohort. The only immune exposure information available for the cohort was CMV serostatus. The classifier was reported to diagnose cytomegalovirus status with high specificity and sensitivity in both the original cohort and the validation cohort. A total of fewer than 200 TCR beta chains were listed by the study as associated with cytomegalovirus. An association between a missense DCLRE1C variant and V-gene and J-gene trimming of TCR beta chains was found in a later genetic analysis and replicated in an independent cohort.

In total, 630 or so healthy bone marrow donors made up the cohort. At the time of sampling, every cohort member was nominally healthy, though immune exposures that went unrecorded were likely present. The donor was CMV seropositive and belonged to the group of 250 to 300 seropositive cohort members. A peripheral blood sample was provided by each donor, and peripheral blood mononuclear cells were used for TCR beta sequencing. The Qiagen DNeasy Blood Extraction Kit was used to extract genomic DNA from the blood cell samples. The clonotype comes from a woman between 40 and 50 years old in good health and CMV-seropositive. Recombination connected TRBV19 to TRBJ1-2; no D gene is confidently identified. Sequencing was carried out using PBMCs. The CDR3 reads as follows: CASSMQARGYTF. The DNA is TGTGCCAGTAGTATGCAGGCCAGGGGCTACACCTTC. With the portions outside the CDR3 filled from the reference TRBV19 and TRBJ1-2 genes, the complete variable region becomes DGGITQSPKYLFRKEGQNVTLSCEQNLNHDAMYWYRQDPGQGLRLIYYSQIVNDFQKGDIAEGYSVSREKKESFPLTVTSAQKNPTAFYLCASSMQARGYTFGSGTRLTVV.